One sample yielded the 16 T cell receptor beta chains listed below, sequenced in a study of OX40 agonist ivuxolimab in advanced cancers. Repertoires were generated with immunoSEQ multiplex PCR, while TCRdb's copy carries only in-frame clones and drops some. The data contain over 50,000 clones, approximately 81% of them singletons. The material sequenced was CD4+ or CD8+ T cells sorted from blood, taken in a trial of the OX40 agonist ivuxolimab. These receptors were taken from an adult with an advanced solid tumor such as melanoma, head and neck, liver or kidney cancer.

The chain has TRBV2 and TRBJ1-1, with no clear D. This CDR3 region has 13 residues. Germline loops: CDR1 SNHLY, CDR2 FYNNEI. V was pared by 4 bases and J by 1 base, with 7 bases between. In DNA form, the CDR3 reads TGTGCCAGCAGTGCGGAGGCGAACACTGAAGCTTTCTTT. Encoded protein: CASSAEANTEAFF. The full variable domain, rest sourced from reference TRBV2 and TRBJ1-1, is EPEVTQTPSHQVTQMGQEVILRCVPISNHLYFYWYRQILGQKVEFLVSFYNNEISEKSEIFDDQFSVERPDGSNFTLKIRSTKLEDSAMYFCASSAEANTEAFFGQGTRLTVV.

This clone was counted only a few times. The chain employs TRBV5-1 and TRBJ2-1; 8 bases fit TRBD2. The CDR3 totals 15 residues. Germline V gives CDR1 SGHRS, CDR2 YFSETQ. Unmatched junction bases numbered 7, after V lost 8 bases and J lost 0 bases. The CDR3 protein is CASQESGSSYNEQFF. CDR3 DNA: TGCGCCAGTCAAGAAAGCGGGAGCTCCTACAATGAGCAGTTCTTC.

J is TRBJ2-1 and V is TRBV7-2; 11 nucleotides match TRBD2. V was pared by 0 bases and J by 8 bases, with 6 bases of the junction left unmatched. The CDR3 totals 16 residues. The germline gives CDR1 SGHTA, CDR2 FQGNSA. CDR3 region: CASSLATSGALDEQFF. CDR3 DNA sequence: TGTGCCAGCAGCTTAGCGACTAGCGGGGCCTTGGATGAGCAGTTCTTC.

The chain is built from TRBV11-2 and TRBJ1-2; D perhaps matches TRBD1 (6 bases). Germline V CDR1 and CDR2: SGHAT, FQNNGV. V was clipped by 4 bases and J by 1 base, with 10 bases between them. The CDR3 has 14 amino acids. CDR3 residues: CASSSTGFNYGYTF. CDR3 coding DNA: TGTGCCAGCAGCTCCACAGGGTTTAACTATGGCTACACCTTC.

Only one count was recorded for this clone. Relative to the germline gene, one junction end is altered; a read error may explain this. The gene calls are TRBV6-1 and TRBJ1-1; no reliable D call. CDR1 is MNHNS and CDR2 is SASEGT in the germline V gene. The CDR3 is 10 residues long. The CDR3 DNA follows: TGTGCCAGCAGTGAACGAGGGAGTCAGTTT. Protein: CASSERGSQF.

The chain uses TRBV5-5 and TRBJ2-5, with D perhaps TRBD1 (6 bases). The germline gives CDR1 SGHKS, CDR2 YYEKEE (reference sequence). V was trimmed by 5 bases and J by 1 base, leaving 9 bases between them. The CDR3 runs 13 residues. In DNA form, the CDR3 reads TGTGCCAGCAGTCTGGACAGCCAAGAGACCCAGTACTTC. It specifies CASSLDSQETQYF.

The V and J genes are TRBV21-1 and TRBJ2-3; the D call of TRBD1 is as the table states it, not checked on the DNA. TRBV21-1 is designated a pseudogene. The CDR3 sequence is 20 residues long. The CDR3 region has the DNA TGTGCCAGCAGCCCATGGGGGCTTTTCCTCGGGACAGGGAACTCAGATACGCAGTATTTT. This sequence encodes CASSPWGLFLGTGNSDTQYF.

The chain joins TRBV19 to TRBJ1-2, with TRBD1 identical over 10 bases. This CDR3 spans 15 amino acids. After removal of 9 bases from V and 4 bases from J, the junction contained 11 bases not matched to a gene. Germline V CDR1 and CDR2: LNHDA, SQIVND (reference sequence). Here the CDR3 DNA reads TGTGCCAGCAAACCCGGGACAGGGGAAGGCTATGGCTACACCTTC. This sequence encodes CASKPGTGEGYGYTF.

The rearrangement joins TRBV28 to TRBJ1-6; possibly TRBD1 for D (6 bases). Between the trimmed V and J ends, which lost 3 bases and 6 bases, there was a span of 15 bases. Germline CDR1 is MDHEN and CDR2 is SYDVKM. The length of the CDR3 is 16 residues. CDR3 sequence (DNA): TGTGCCAGCAGTTTTGGAGGGGGTTCGGGTAATTCACCCCTCCACTTT. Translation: CASSFGGGSGNSPLHF.

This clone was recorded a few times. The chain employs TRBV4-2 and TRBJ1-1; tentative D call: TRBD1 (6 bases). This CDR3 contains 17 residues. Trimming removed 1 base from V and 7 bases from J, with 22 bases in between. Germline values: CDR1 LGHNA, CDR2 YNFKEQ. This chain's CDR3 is CASSQAIVGQEAFEAFF. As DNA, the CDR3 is TGTGCCAGCAGCCAAGCTATAGTGGGACAAGAAGCTTTTGAAGCTTTCTTT.

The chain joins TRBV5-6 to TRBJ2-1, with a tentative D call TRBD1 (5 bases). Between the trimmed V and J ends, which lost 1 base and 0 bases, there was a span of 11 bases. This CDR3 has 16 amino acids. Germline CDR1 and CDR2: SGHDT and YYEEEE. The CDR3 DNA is TGTGCCAGCAGCTTGAGGGCAGGGAACTCCTACAATGAGCAGTTCTTC. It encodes CASSLRAGNSYNEQFF.

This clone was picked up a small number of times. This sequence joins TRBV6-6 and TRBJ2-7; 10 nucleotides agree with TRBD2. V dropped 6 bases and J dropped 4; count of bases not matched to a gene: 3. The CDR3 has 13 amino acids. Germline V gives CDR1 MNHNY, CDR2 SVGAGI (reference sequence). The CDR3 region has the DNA TGTGCCAGCAGCCTGACTAGCGGGTACGAGCAGTACTTC. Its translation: CASSLTSGYEQYF.

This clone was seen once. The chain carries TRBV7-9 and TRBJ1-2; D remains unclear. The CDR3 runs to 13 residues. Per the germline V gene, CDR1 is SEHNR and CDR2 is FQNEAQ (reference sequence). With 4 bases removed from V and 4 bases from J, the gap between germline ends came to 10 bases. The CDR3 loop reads CASSSSEVYGYTF. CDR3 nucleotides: TGTGCCAGCAGCTCCTCGGAGGTCTATGGCTACACCTTC. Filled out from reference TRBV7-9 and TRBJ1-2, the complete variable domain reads DTGVSQNPRHKITKRGQNVTFRCDPISEHNRLYWYRQTLGQGPEFLTYFQNEAQLEKSRLLSDRFSAERPKGSFSTLEIQRTEQGDSAMYLCASSSSEVYGYTFGSGTRLTVV.

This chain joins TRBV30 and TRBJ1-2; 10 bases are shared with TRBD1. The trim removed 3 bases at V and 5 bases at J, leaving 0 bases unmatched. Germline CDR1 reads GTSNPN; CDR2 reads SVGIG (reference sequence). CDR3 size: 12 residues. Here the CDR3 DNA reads TGTGCCTGGAGGGGACAGGGGTATGGCTACACCTTC. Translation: CAWRGQGYGYTF.

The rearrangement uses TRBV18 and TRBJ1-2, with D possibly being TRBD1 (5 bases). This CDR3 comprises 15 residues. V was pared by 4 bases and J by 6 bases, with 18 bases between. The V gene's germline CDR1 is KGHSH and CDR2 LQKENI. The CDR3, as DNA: TGTGCCAGCTCACGGAGCCCAATTCGGGGGGATGGCTACACCTTC. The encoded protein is CASSRSPIRGDGYTF.

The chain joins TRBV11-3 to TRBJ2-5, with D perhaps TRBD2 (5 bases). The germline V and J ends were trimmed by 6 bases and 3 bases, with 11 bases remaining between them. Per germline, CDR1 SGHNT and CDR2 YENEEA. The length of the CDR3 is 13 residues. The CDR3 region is CASSQGAEETQYF. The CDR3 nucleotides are TGTGCCAGCAGTCAAGGAGCGGAAGAGACCCAGTACTTC.